The 25 T cell receptor beta chains below were found in one sample sequenced in a study of T-cell reconstitution after alpha-beta-depleted transplantation in children. TCRbeta library construction was performed incorporating unique molecular identifiers. TCRdb reanalysed the PCR reads using MiXCR and keeps one entry per CDR3 protein. The table includes roughly 280,000 distinct CDR3 sequences, 11% detected once. Sequenced here: peripheral blood, sampled 180 days after TCRalphabeta/CD19-depleted stem cell transplant. These receptors were collected from a male patient between 2 and 15 years old who had a stem cell transplant for chronic granulomatous disease, so the T cells may come from the graft donor.

This clonotype was observed at least ten times. The rearrangement uses TRBV5-1 and TRBJ2-3, with D possibly being TRBD1 (5 bases). CDR1 is SGHRS and CDR2 is YFSETQ in the germline V gene. The CDR3 has 17 amino acids. Deletions cut 7 bases from V and 3 bases from J, with 24 bases between. The CDR3 loop reads CASGPYVGQPETDTQYF. CDR3 sequence (DNA): TGCGCCAGCGGCCCATACGTGGGGCAGCCAGAGACAGATACGCAGTATTTT.

This clonotype was counted ten times or more. V is TRBV7-9 and J is TRBJ2-1; 7 bases map to TRBD1. Germline V gives CDR1 SEHNR, CDR2 FQNEAQ (reference sequence). The CDR3 sequence is 14 residues long. After removal of 5 bases from V and 6 bases from J, the junction contained 7 bases not matched to a gene. CDR3 nucleotides: TGTGCCAGCAGCCCCCGGGACAGCCCCAATGAGCAGTTCTTC. This sequence encodes CASSPRDSPNEQFF.

The sample holds many counts of this clonotype. This chain uses TRBV28 with TRBJ2-3; a weak D match, TRBD1 (6 bases). Germline values: CDR1 MDHEN, CDR2 SYDVKM. This CDR3 spans 13 amino acids. Trimming cost V 6 bases and J 5 bases, with 12 bases left between them. CDR3 sequence: CASSRQVVDTQYF. The CDR3, as DNA: TGTGCCAGCAGCCGACAGGTTGTAGATACGCAGTATTTT.

At least ten counts were recorded for this clonotype. V is TRBV5-1 and J is TRBJ2-1; 16 nucleotides match TRBD2. This CDR3 spans 19 amino acids. Germline V lookup: CDR1 SGHRS, CDR2 YFSETQ. With V trimmed by 3 bases and J by 10 bases, 16 bases remained unmatched. The CDR3: CASSSPGLAGGPRPGEQFF. CDR3 DNA: TGCGCCAGCAGCTCACCGGGACTAGCGGGAGGGCCCCGTCCGGGCGAGCAGTTCTTC.

This clonotype was seen at least ten times. The genes are TRBV12-3 or TRBV12-4 and TRBJ2-7; 7 bases fit TRBD1. The junction had 11 bases not matched to a gene; V was cut back by 5 bases and J by 4 bases. This CDR3 spans 15 amino acids. In nucleotides, the CDR3 is TGTGCCAGCAGTCCCCGACAGGGTAGTTATTACGAGCAGTACTTC. Translated: CASSPRQGSYYEQYF.

At least ten counts were recorded for this clonotype. The CDR3: CASSLVKNTGELFF. Here the CDR3 DNA reads TGCGCCAGCAGCCTCGTAAAGAACACCGGGGAGCTGTTTTTT. This rearrangement joins TRBV4-1 to TRBJ2-2; D is ambiguous. Germline CDR1 reads MGHRA; CDR2 reads YSYEKL. The germline V and J ends were trimmed by 4 bases and 1 base, with 7 bases remaining between them. This CDR3 region has 14 residues.

The chain is built from TRBV19 and TRBJ1-5; 8 positions match TRBD1. V lost 5 bases, J lost 1 base, and 13 bases stayed unmatched. The CDR3 has 18 amino acids. The germline V gene has CDR1 LNHDA and CDR2 SQIVND (reference sequence). CDR3 sequence: CASSDRQGSGSSNQPQHF. CDR3 nucleotides: TGTGCCAGTAGTGATCGACAGGGGAGCGGCTCCAGCAATCAGCCCCAGCATTTT.

The sample holds many counts of this clonotype. The V gene is TRBV5-1, the J gene TRBJ2-7; 8 bases align to TRBD1. The CDR3 extends over 14 amino acids. Germline loops: CDR1 SGHRS, CDR2 YFSETQ. V lost 4 bases to trimming and J lost 7 bases; unmatched junction nucleotides: 10. The CDR3 loop is CASSLPGQVGEQYF. DNA of the CDR3: TGCGCCAGCAGCCTGCCGGGACAGGTAGGAGAGCAGTACTTC.

This clonotype was detected ten times or more. This sequence joins TRBV4-1 and TRBJ2-2; D possibly corresponds to TRBD1 (5 bases). Trimming removed 3 bases from V and 0 bases from J, with 14 bases in between. This CDR3 region has 17 residues. The V gene's germline CDR1 is MGHRA and CDR2 YSYEKL. The CDR3 protein is CASSHPKQVSNTGELFF. CDR3 nucleotide sequence: TGCGCCAGCAGCCACCCTAAACAGGTTTCGAACACCGGGGAGCTGTTTTTT.

This clonotype was counted at least ten times. The rearrangement uses TRBV7-3 and TRBJ2-3; 13 bases align to TRBD2. The CDR3 has 19 residues. Germline-derived CDR1 and CDR2 are SGHTA and FQGTGA. Germline trimming cut 3 bases from V and 3 bases from J; bases unmatched to any gene: 12. The CDR3 bases are TGTGCCAGCAGCTTTTGGGGCCTACTAGCGGGGGGGAGGACAGATACGCAGTATTTT. Its translation is CASSFWGLLAGGRTDTQYF.

This clonotype was detected many times. The gene calls are TRBV5-6 and TRBJ2-1; 11 bases are shared with TRBD2. V shed 1 base and J 7 bases; nucleotides not matched to a gene: 4. CDR1 SGHDT and CDR2 YYEEEE come from the germline V gene. The CDR3 runs to 15 residues. The CDR3: CASSLRSGRGNEQFF. The CDR3 nucleotides are TGTGCCAGCAGCTTGCGTAGCGGGAGGGGGAATGAGCAGTTCTTC. Full variable domain (remainder filled in from reference TRBV5-6 and TRBJ2-1): DAGVTQSPTHLIKTRGQQVTLRCSPKSGHDTVSWYQQALGQGPQFIFQYYEEEERQRGNFPDRFSGHQFPNYSSELNVNALLLGDSALYLCASSLRSGRGNEQFFGPGTRLTVL.

This clonotype was seen at least ten times. J is TRBJ2-2 and V is TRBV10-2, with 11 positions matching TRBD2. V was clipped by 8 bases and J by 0 bases; unmatched bases: 14. The CDR3 totals 19 residues. Germline-derived CDR1 and CDR2 are WSHSY and SAAADI. CDR3 in amino acids: CASRAVGLAGFANTGELFF. The DNA of the CDR3 is TGCGCCAGCCGGGCGGTAGGACTAGCGGGCTTCGCGAACACCGGGGAGCTGTTTTTT.

This clonotype was detected ten times or more. This chain joins TRBV20-1 and TRBJ2-7; either TRBD1 or TRBD2 may supply D (6 bases each). With 6 bases removed from V and 3 bases from J, the gap between germline ends came to 12 bases. Per the germline V gene, CDR1 is DFQATT and CDR2 is SNEGSKA (reference sequence). The CDR3 has 12 residues. The CDR3 protein is CSAGGADYEQYF. Written as DNA, the CDR3 is TGCAGTGCCGGGGGCGCAGACTACGAGCAGTACTTC.

Concerning this clonotype: This may arise from a read error, as a much more abundant clone is one base away. The chain joins TRBV5-1 to TRBJ2-1, with D unresolved. CDR1 is SGHRS, CDR2 YFSETQ, per germline. This CDR3 is 15 amino acids long. The CDR3 nucleotides read TGCGCCAGCAAAAAAGACGGTCCCGCGTACATTGAGCAGTTCTTC. Its translation: CASKKDGPAYIEQFF.

This clonotype occurred many times. J is TRBJ2-1 and V is TRBV12-3 or TRBV12-4; 9 bases line up with TRBD1. Trimming took 3 bases from V and 9 from J; bases not matched to a gene: 3. The length of the CDR3 is 13 residues. The CDR3 nucleotides are TGTGCCAGCAGTTTGCGGACAGGGGTTGAGCAGTTCTTC. It codes for CASSLRTGVEQFF.

The rearrangement uses TRBV11-3 and TRBJ2-3; D uncertain. V lost 2 bases and J lost 2, with 8 bases in between. Germline assignment: CDR1 SGHNT and CDR2 YENEEA. The CDR3 sequence is 14 residues long. As DNA, the CDR3 is TGTGCCAGCAGCTTACGGCCAGACACAGATACGCAGTATTTT. This encodes CASSLRPDTDTQYF.

This clonotype showed up many times. This rearrangement joins TRBV7-9 to TRBJ2-2, with D possibly being TRBD1 or TRBD2 (5 bases each). Trimming cost V 9 bases and J 2 bases, with 13 bases left between them. Germline CDR1 reads SEHNR; CDR2 reads FQNEAQ (reference sequence). This CDR3 is built from 14 residues. The CDR3 DNA reads TGTGCCAGATTGGGCAGGGACAACACCGGGGAGCTGTTTTTT. Translating it yields CARLGRDNTGELFF.

This clonotype was counted at least ten times. This chain connects TRBV7-2 to TRBJ2-7; the D is unclear. The CDR3 is 13 residues long. Germline values: CDR1 SGHTA, CDR2 FQGNSA. V was shortened by 5 bases and J by 9 bases, with 17 bases between the two germline ends. CDR3 amino acids: CASSPPRAAGQYF. The CDR3 DNA reads TGTGCCAGCAGCCCCCCCCGGGCGGCCGGGCAGTACTTC.

This clonotype was counted ten times or more. The J gene is TRBJ2-7, the V gene TRBV27; TRBD2 matches 13 bases. The V segment lost 3 bases and the J segment 6 bases; nucleotides outside the gene matches: 23. Germline V gene lookup returns CDR1 MNHEY and CDR2 SMNVEV (reference sequence). This CDR3 is built from 21 residues. This CDR3 reads CASSFRGPQLAGGPRSLEQYF. For the CDR3, the DNA is TGTGCCAGCAGTTTTCGGGGACCCCAACTAGCGGGAGGGCCTAGATCGCTCGAGCAGTACTTC.

Turning to this clonotype: A much larger clone differs by one base, so this may be a read error. The V call is TRBV19, the J call TRBJ2-1; D not certain. Germline V gene sequence: CDR1 LNHDA, CDR2 SQIVND (reference sequence). CDR3 size: 15 residues. The CDR3 loop is CASSIEGILYNGQFF. CDR3 nucleotides: TGTGCCAGTAGTATAGAAGGGATCCTCTACAATGGGCAGTTCTTC.

This clonotype was seen repeatedly, ten times or more. J is TRBJ1-6 and V is TRBV6-1; TRBD1 matches 7 bases. Germline CDR1 MNHNS, CDR2 SASEGT. V was clipped by 6 bases and J by 5 bases; unmatched bases: 4. CDR3 length: 14 amino acids. The CDR3 loop is CASRETGDNSPLHF. The CDR3 coding sequence is TGTGCCAGCAGGGAAACAGGGGATAATTCACCCCTCCACTTT.

This clonotype was counted many times. The genes are TRBV6-5 and TRBJ2-4; no firm D call. Trimming stripped 0 bases from V and 6 bases from J, with 15 bases between. This CDR3 comprises 16 residues. Germline V gene data show CDR1 as MNHEY and CDR2 as SVGAGI. The CDR3: CASSYSRGQPGNIQYF. Written as DNA, the CDR3 is TGTGCCAGCAGTTACTCGAGAGGCCAGCCGGGAAACATTCAGTACTTC.

This clonotype was counted ten times or more. The V call is TRBV5-6, the J call TRBJ2-7; D is uncertain. Germline lookup yields CDR1 SGHDT and CDR2 YYEEEE. With 0 bases removed from V and 2 bases from J, the gap between germline ends came to 6 bases. The CDR3 loop spans 13 amino acids. CDR3 in DNA: TGTGCCAGCAGCTTGGGTTTTGCCTACGAGCAGTACTTC. It specifies CASSLGFAYEQYF.

In its sample, this clonotype was seen a few times. The chain recombines TRBV30 with TRBJ1-4; no definite D call. Germline V lookup: CDR1 GTSNPN, CDR2 SVGIG (reference sequence). Between the trimmed V and J ends, which lost 2 bases and 8 bases, there was a span of 9 bases. CDR3 size: 12 residues. The DNA of the CDR3 is TGTGCCTGGAGTTTCCGATCCGAAAAACTGTTTTTT. Its protein product is CAWSFRSEKLFF.

The chain joins TRBV9 to TRBJ2-3; 9 bases are a match to TRBD2. The trim removed 2 bases at V and 3 bases at J, leaving 1 base unmatched. This CDR3 is 14 amino acids long. Germline assignment: CDR1 SGDLS and CDR2 YYNGEE. In nucleotides, the CDR3 is TGTGCCAGCAGCGTTAGCGGGGGAACAGATACGCAGTATTTT. Its protein is CASSVSGGTDTQYF.